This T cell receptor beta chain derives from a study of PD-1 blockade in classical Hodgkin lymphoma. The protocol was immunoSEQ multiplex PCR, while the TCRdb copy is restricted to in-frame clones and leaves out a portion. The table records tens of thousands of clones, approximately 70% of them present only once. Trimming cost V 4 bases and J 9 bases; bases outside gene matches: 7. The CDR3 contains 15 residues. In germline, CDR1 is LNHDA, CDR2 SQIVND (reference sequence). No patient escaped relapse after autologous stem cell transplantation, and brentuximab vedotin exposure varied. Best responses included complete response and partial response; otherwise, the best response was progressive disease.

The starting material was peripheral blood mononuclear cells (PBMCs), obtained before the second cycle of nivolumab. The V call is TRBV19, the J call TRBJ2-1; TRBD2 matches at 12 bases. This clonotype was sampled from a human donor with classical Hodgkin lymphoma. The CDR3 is CASSTLAGGPSEQFF. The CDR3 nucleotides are TGTGCCAGTAGTACCCTAGCGGGAGGGCCCAGTGAGCAGTTCTTC.